One sample yielded the 11 T cell receptor beta chains listed below, sequenced in a study of blood T cells in healthy people across ages. Primers used in a second PCR of roughly 6 to 11 cycles were a sample-barcoded 5' primer and a J-beta primer mix. Using its own MiXCR run on the 5' RACE reads, TCRdb lists one record per CDR3 protein. The table shows approximately 770,000 distinct CDR3 sequences, with 58% occurring only once. Input material: blood. The source of these receptors is a man aged 30 to 45 in good health.

V is TRBV27 and J is TRBJ2-1; possibly TRBD2 for D (6 bases). The CDR3 is made up of 14 amino acids. Trimming removed 6 bases at V and 15 bases at J, with 24 bases between. Germline-derived CDR1 and CDR2 are MNHEY and SMNVEV (reference sequence). CDR3 protein: CASSPNPGGSSGFF. CDR3 DNA sequence: TGTGCCAGCAGCCCAAACCCCGGAGGGTCTTCAGGGTTCTTC.

The chain carries TRBV7-9 and TRBJ1-2; D is ambiguous. Germline assignment: CDR1 SEHNR and CDR2 FQNEAQ (reference sequence). Trimming cost V 3 bases and J 1 base, with 9 bases left between them. The CDR3 is 14 residues long. The CDR3, as DNA: TGTGCCAGCAGCTTCGAGCATGTTAACTATGGCTACACCTTC. It yields the protein CASSFEHVNYGYTF.

Only a few counts were recorded for this clonotype. The chain joins TRBV29-1 to TRBJ2-3, with D possibly called TRBD1 or TRBD2 (5 bases each). V was clipped by 7 bases and J by 9 bases, with 20 bases between them. The CDR3 is 13 amino acids. Germline CDR1 and CDR2: SQVTM and ANQGSEA. CDR3 sequence (DNA): TGCAGCGGTACTGACGGGACGAGGCGCACGCAGTATTTT. Translating it yields CSGTDGTRRTQYF.

Comment on this clonotype: One end of the junction fails to match germline, which may point to a read error. This rearrangement joins TRBV5-1 to TRBJ2-4; perhaps TRBD1 as D (5 bases). In germline, CDR1 is SGHRS, CDR2 YFSETQ. This CDR3 has 14 amino acids. The CDR3 sequence: CASSLGVAKNIQYF. DNA of the CDR3: TGTGCCAGCAGCTTAGGGGTAGCCAAAAACATTCAGTACTTC. The whole variable domain, filled in from reference TRBV5-1 and TRBJ2-4, reads KAGVTQTPRYLIKTRGQQVTLSCSPISGHRSVSWYQQTPGQGLQFLFEYFSETQRNKGNFPGRFSGRQFSNSRSEMNVSTLELGDSALYLCASSLGVAKNIQYFGAGTRLSVL.

This sequence joins TRBV11-3 and TRBJ2-4, with TRBD2 identical over 8 bases. The CDR3 extends over 15 amino acids. With V trimmed by 4 bases and J by 13 bases, 15 bases remained unmatched. Germline V gives CDR1 SGHNT, CDR2 YENEEA. The CDR3 sequence: CASSSIAGPYNEQYF. In DNA form, the CDR3 reads TGTGCCAGCAGCTCCATAGCGGGACCCTACAATGAGCAGTACTTC.

V usage is TRBV29-1 and J usage is TRBJ2-3; D remains ambiguous. The CDR3 extends over 12 amino acids. Looked up from germline, CDR1 is SQVTM and CDR2 is ANQGSEA. V shed 3 bases and J shed 6 bases, with 10 bases lying between them. CDR3 nucleotide sequence: TGCAGCGTTGATTTGAGATGGGATACGCAGTATTTT. It is translated as CSVDLRWDTQYF.

This clonotype has a handful of counts. The CDR3 is CATSRTGTGGYTF. The CDR3 nucleotides read TGTGCCACCAGCAGAACAGGGACGGGCGGCTACACCTTC. V and J are TRBV15 and TRBJ1-2; the D gene is possibly TRBD1 (6 bases). Germline V gives CDR1 LNHNV, CDR2 YYDKDF (reference sequence). The CDR3 sequence is 13 residues long. V was cut by 2 bases and J by 8 bases, with 12 bases left in between.

The chain uses TRBV13 and TRBJ1-2; D possibly corresponds to TRBD1 (6 bases). V was pared by 5 bases and J by 0 bases, with 10 bases between. The CDR3 covers 14 residues. Per germline, CDR1 PRHDT and CDR2 FYEKMQ (reference sequence). The DNA of the CDR3 is TGTGCCAGCAGCGGCGGACAGACTAACTATGGCTACACCTTC. Its protein is CASSGGQTNYGYTF.

This chain uses TRBV19 with TRBJ2-5; 13 bases match TRBD2. With the DNA end fitting TRBJ2-7 better, the J assignment may be wrong. The CDR3 length is 17 residues. From germline, CDR1 is LNHDA and CDR2 SQIVND (reference sequence). CDR3 region: CASSTRGLAGYPYEQYF. CDR3 nucleotide sequence: TGTGCCAGTAGTACAAGGGGACTAGCGGGATACCCCTACGAGCAGTACTTC.

This clonotype was seen only a few times. The chain employs TRBV12-3 or TRBV12-4 and TRBJ2-7; a possible D gene is TRBD2 (5 bases). The CDR3 is 13 amino acids. V lost 3 bases and J lost 2, with 8 bases in between. This CDR3 is CASSFVGAYEQYF. CDR3 nucleotide sequence: TGTGCCAGCAGTTTTGTGGGAGCCTACGAGCAGTACTTC.

V is TRBV6-6 and J is TRBJ2-4; 11 nucleotides agree with TRBD2. The CDR3 runs to 14 residues. J gave up 13 bases and V 6 bases, and 11 bases lay outside the gene matches. Germline loops: CDR1 MNHNY, CDR2 SVGAGI (reference sequence). CDR3 region: CASSQGTSGVKQYF. CDR3 DNA sequence: TGTGCCAGCAGCCAGGGGACTAGCGGTGTTAAGCAGTACTTC.